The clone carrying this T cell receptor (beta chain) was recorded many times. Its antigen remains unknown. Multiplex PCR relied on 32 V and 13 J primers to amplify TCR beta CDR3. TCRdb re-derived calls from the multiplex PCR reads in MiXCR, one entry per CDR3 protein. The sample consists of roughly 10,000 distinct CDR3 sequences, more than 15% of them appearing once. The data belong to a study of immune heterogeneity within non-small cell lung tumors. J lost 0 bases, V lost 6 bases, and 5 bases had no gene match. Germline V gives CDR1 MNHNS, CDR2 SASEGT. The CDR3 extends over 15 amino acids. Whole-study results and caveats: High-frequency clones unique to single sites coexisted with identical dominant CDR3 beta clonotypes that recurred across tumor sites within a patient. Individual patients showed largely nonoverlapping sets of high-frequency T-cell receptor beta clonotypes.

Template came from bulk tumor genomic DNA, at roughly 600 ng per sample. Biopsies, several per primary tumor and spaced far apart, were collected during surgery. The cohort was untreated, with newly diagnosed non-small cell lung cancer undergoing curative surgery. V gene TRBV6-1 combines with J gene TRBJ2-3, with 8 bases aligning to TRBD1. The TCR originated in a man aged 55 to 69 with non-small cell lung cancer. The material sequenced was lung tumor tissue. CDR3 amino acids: CASRYRDRSTDTQYF. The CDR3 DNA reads TGTGCCAGCAGATACCGGGACAGGAGCACAGATACGCAGTATTTT.